This TCR beta chain emerged from a study of blood T cell repertoires in COVID-19. Background on the study: The United States, Italy and Spain provided the acute and convalescent COVID-19 samples. The cDNA or gDNA used as material had been derived from T cells, B-cell-depleted T cells, or PBMCs.

Profiling relied on immunoSEQ multiplex PCR, and the TCRdb table lists in-frame clones only, not all of them. Among roughly 250,000 clones, around 90% were seen once, and the ten largest hold approximately 0.8%. Trimming took off 2 bases at V and 0 bases at J, with 11 bases between the two ends. Germline-derived CDR1 and CDR2 are SGHRS and YFSETQ. The CDR3 consists of 16 residues. It was during active infection that Seattle patients were enrolled and then longitudinally followed. This sequence was found in a man aged 25 to 40 with COVID-19, enrolled during active disease. V and J are TRBV5-1 and TRBJ1-4, with D unresolved. The specimen sequenced was peripheral blood. In DNA, the CDR3 is TGCGCCAGCAGCTTAAGCGGAAATCCAACTAATGAAAAACTGTTTTTT. Protein sequence: CASSLSGNPTNEKLFF. The full variable domain, completed using reference TRBV5-1 and TRBJ1-4, is KAGVTQTPRYLIKTRGQQVTLSCSPISGHRSVSWYQQTPGQGLQFLFEYFSETQRNKGNFPGRFSGRQFSNSRSEMNVSTLELGDSALYLCASSLSGNPTNEKLFFGSGTQLSVL.